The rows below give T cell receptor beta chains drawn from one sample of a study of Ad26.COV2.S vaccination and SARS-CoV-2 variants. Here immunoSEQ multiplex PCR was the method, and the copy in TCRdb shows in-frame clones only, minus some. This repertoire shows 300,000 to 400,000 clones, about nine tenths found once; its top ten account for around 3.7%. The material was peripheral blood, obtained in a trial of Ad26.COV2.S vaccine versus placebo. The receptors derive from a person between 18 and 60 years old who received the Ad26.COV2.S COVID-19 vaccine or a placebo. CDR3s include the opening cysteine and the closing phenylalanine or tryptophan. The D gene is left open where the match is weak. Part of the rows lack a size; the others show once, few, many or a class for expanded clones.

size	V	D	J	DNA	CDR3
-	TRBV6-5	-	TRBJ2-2	TGTGCCAGCAGCCCGAGTGACACCGGGGAGCTGTTTTTT	CASSPSDTGELFF
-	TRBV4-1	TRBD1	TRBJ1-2	TGCGCCAGCAGCCCCACCCCGGGACAGGATTTCGGCTATGGCTACACCTTC	CASSPTPGQDFGYGYTF
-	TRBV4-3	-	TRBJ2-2	TGCGCCAGCAGCCAAGATTGGGGCCCTATTCGGGACGTAAACACCGGGGAGCTGTTTTTT	CASSQDWGPIRDVNTGELFF
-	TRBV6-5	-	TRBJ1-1	TGTGCCAGCAGTTACGATTTGAACACTGAAGCTTTCTTT	CASSYDLNTEAFF
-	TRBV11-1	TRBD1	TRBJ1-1	TGTGCCAGCAGCTACTACCTGACAGGGCAAGCTGAAGCTTTCTTT	CASSYYLTGQAEAFF
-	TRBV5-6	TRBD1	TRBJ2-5	TGTGCCAGCAGCGGGACAGGGAACCGCCGGGAGACCCAGTACTTC	CASSGTGNRRETQYF
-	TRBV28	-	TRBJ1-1	TGTGCCAGCAGTTTATTCGGACAAAAGAACACTGAAGCTTTCTTT	CASSLFGQKNTEAFF
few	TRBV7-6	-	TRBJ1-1	TGTGCCAGCAGCTTAGGCCTAGGGGTGAACACTGAAGCTTTCTTT	CASSLGLGVNTEAFF
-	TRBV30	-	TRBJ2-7	TGTGCCTGGAGTGTTACCTACGAGCAGTACTTC	CAWSVTYEQYF
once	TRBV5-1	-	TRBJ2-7	TGCGCCAGCAGGCCCGCGGAGGGCCACGAGCAGTACTTC	CASRPAEGHEQYF
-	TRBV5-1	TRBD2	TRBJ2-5	TGCGCCAGCAGCCCCCCAGGACTAGCAGCATATCACTTC	CASSPPGLAAYHF
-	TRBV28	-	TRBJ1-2	TGTGCCAGCAGTTTTTTCTCGGTATCGGTATTTGGCTACACCTTC	CASSFFSVSVFGYTF
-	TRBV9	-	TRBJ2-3	TGTGCCAGCAGCGAGGTGAGGGGTGGCGCAGATACGCAGTATTTT	CASSEVRGGADTQYF
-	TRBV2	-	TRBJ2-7	TGTGCCAGCAGACGCAACGACGAGCAGTACTTC	CASRRNDEQYF
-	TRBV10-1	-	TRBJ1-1	TGCGCCAGCAGTGATGACGACGGGCAGCCAGCTTTCTTT	CASSDDDGQPAFF
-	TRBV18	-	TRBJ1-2	TGTGCCAGCTCAGGGGGTCTTTTTTCTGGCTACACCTTC	CASSGGLFSGYTF
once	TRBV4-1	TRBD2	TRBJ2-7	TGCGCCAGCAGCCCGCAACCGGGACTAGCGGCGAACGAGCAGTACTTC	CASSPQPGLAANEQYF
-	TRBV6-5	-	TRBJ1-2	TGTGCCAGGGGGGAACATGGCCGGGATGGCTACACCTTC	CARGEHGRDGYTF